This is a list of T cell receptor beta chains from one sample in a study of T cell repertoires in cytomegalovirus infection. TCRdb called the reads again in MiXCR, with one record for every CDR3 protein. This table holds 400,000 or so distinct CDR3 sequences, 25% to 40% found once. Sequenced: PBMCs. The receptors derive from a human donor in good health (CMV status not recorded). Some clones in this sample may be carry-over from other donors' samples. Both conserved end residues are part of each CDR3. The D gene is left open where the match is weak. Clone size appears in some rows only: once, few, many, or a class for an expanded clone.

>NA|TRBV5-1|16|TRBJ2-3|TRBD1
CASSSAPGQGTDTQYF
TGCGCCAGCAGCTCGGCCCCGGGACAGGGGACAGATACGCAGTATTTT
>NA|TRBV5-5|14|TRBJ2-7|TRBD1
CASSGTRDRGLKYF
TGTGCCAGCAGCGGAACCCGGGACAGGGGGCTTAAGTACTTC
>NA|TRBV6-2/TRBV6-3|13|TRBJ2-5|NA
CASSNRDGETQYF
TGTGCCAGCAGTAACAGGGATGGAGAGACCCAGTACTTC
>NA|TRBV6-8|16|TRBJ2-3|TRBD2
CASSKLAGGHTDTQYF
TGTGCCAGCAGTAAACTAGCGGGGGGGCACACAGATACGCAGTATTTT
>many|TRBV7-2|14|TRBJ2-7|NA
CASSLARHSDEQYF
TGTGCCAGCAGCTTAGCAAGGCACAGCGACGAGCAGTACTTC
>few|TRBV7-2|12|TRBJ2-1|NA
CASGPPYNEQFF
TGTGCCAGCGGGCCCCCCTACAATGAGCAGTTCTTC
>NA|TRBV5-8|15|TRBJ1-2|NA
CASSFIGLINYGYTF
TGTGCCAGCAGTTTCATCGGCTTAATTAACTATGGCTACACCTTC
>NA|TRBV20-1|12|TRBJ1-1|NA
CSSRDSHHEAFF
TGCAGTTCTAGAGACTCCCATCATGAAGCTTTCTTT
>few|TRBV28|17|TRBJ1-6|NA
CASSPSRTTGRNSPLHF
TGTGCCAGCAGCCCCAGCCGCACAACAGGTCGTAATTCACCCCTCCACTTT
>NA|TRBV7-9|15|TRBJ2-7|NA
CASSSESRNKGEQYF
TGTGCCAGCAGCTCGGAAAGTCGCAACAAGGGCGAGCAGTACTTC
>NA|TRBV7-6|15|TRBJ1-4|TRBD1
CASCLGTGLNDKLFF
TGTGCCAGCTGCCTAGGGACAGGACTAAATGACAAACTGTTTTTT
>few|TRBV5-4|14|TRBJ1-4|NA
CASSFWATNEKLFF
TGTGCCAGCAGCTTCTGGGCGACTAATGAAAAACTGTTTTTT
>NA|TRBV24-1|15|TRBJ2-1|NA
CATSGKGDTRNEQFF
TGTGCCACCAGTGGGAAGGGTGACACTCGCAATGAGCAGTTCTTC
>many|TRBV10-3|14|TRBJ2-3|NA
CAIKTGGRTDTQYF
TGTGCCATCAAGACCGGGGGCCGCACAGATACGCAGTATTTT
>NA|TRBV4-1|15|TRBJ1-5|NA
CASSQSWGRGQPQHF
TGCGCCAGCAGCCAAAGCTGGGGACGTGGTCAGCCCCAGCATTTT
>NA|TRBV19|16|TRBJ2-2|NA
CASSNYPTENTGELFF
TGTGCCAGTAGTAACTACCCCACCGAGAACACCGGGGAGCTGTTTTTT
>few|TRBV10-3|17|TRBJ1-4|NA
CAIRLGASRATNEKLFF
TGTGCCATTCGATTGGGGGCCAGTCGGGCAACTAATGAAAAACTGTTTTTT
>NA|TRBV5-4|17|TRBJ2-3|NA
CASSLASGSTSTDTQYF
TGTGCCAGCAGCTTGGCCTCAGGCAGTACTAGCACAGATACGCAGTATTTT
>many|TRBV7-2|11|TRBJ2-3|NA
CASSQLDTQYF
TGTGCCAGCAGCCAACTAGATACGCAGTATTTT
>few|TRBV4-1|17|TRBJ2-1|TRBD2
CASSVRTTSGEYNEQFF
TGCGCCAGCAGCGTCCGGACGACTAGCGGGGAATACAATGAGCAGTTCTTC
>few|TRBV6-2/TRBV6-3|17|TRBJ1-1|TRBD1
CASSYRDRGFVNTEAFF
TGTGCCAGCAGTTACCGGGACAGGGGGTTTGTGAACACTGAAGCTTTCTTT
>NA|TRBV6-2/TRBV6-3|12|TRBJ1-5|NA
CDSSSTNQPQHF
TGTGACAGCAGTTCGACTAATCAGCCCCAGCATTTT
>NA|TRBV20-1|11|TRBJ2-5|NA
CSAGLEETQYF
TGCAGTGCCGGACTGGAAGAGACCCAGTACTTC
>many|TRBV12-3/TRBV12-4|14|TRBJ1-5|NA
CASSPPGRGQPQHF
TGTGCCAGCAGTCCACCCGGGAGAGGTCAGCCCCAGCATTTT
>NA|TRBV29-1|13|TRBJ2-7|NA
CSVVRGDSYEQYF
TGCAGCGTTGTCAGGGGGGACTCCTACGAGCAGTACTTC
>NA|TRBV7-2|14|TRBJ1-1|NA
CASSPVGGGSEAFF
TGTGCCAGCAGCCCAGTGGGGGGAGGGAGTGAAGCTTTCTTT
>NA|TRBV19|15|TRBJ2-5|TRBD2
CASKAQRGNQETQYF
TGTGCCAGTAAGGCGCAGCGGGGGAACCAAGAGACCCAGTACTTC
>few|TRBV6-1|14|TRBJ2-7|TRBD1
CASSGTGDVYEQYF
TGTGCCAGCTCAGGGACAGGGGATGTCTACGAGCAGTACTTC
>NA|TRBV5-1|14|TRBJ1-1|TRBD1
CASSTRQGLIEAFF
TGCGCCAGCAGCACTCGACAGGGGCTGATTGAAGCTTTCTTT
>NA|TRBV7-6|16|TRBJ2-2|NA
CASSLVASSFTGELFF
TGTGCCAGCAGCTTAGTGGCTAGCTCCTTCACCGGGGAGCTGTTTTTT
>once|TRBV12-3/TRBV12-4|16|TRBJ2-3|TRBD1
CASSLGQGPTGDTQYF
TGTGCCAGCAGTTTAGGACAGGGGCCAACCGGAGATACGCAGTATTTT
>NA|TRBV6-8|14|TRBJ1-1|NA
CASSGSVETTEAFF
TGTGCCAGCAGTGGCTCAGTGGAGACGACTGAAGCTTTCTTT
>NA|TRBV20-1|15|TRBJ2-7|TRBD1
CSARAGTGVSYEQYF
TGCAGTGCTAGAGCGGGAACAGGGGTCTCCTACGAGCAGTACTTC
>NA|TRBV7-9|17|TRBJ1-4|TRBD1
CASSIREQGGANEKLFF
TGTGCCAGCAGCATCCGAGAACAGGGGGGAGCTAATGAAAAACTGTTTTTT
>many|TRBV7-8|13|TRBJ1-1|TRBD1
CASSQAGGTEAFF
TGTGCCAGCAGCCAAGCAGGGGGGACTGAAGCTTTCTTT
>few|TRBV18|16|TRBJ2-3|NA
CASSRTDSASTDTQYF
TGTGCCAGCTCTCGAACGGACAGCGCTAGCACAGATACGCAGTATTTT
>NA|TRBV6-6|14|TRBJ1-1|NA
CASYVTQENTEAFF
TGTGCCAGTTATGTGACACAGGAGAACACTGAAGCTTTCTTT
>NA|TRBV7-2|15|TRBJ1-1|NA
CASSAARVRGTEAFF
TGTGCCAGCAGCGCCGCGAGGGTCCGAGGCACTGAAGCTTTCTTT
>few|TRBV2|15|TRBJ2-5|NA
CASSEILITLVTQYF
TGTGCCAGCAGTGAAATTCTGATAACGTTGGTGACCCAGTACTTC
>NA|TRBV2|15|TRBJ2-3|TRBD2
CASRQLAGGRGTQYF
TGTGCCAGCAGGCAACTAGCGGGGGGCCGAGGTACGCAGTATTTT
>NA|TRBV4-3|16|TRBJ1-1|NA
CASSQDSAGRNTEAFF
TGCGCCAGCAGCCAAGATTCAGCGGGGAGGAACACTGAAGCTTTCTTT
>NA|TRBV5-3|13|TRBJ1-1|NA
CASRARVQGEAFF
TGTGCCAGCAGGGCCCGGGTCCAGGGTGAAGCTTTCTTT
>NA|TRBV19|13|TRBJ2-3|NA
CATGTAGTDTQYF
TGTGCCACGGGGACGGCTGGCACAGATACGCAGTATTTT
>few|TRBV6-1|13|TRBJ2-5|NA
CASSTPAKETQYF
TGTGCCAGCAGTACCCCGGCGAAGGAGACCCAGTACTTC
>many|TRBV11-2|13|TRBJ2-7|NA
CASSFVGAYEQYF
TGTGCCAGCAGCTTCGTAGGAGCCTACGAGCAGTACTTC
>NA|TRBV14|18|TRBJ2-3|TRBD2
CASSQFKGMGTAGDTQYF
TGTGCCAGCAGCCAATTCAAGGGGATGGGAACAGCGGGGGATACGCAGTATTTT
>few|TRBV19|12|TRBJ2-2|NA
CASSINTGELFF
TGTGCCAGTAGTATAAACACCGGGGAGCTGTTTTTT
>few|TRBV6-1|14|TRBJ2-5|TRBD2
CASSRGGSEETQYF
TGTGCCAGCAGCCGGGGGGGCTCGGAAGAGACCCAGTACTTC
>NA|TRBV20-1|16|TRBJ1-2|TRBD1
CSAGWGRRGLRYGYTF
TGCAGTGCTGGATGGGGGAGAAGGGGGCTTCGCTATGGCTACACCTTC
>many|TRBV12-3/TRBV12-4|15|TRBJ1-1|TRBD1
CASRRQGALNTEAFF
TGTGCCAGTAGACGACAGGGGGCTTTGAACACTGAAGCTTTCTTT
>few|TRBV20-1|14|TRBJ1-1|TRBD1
CSAAGGARDTEAFF
TGCAGTGCTGCAGGGGGGGCGCGTGACACTGAAGCTTTCTTT